This T cell receptor (beta chain) derives from a study of identical twins. The V gene's germline CDR1 is MDHEN and CDR2 SYDVKM. V shed 6 bases, J shed 12 bases, and the junction held 12 bases outside the gene matches. The CDR3 extends over 14 amino acids. A template switching step contributed a universal primer site, while unique molecular identifiers were present in the cDNA. TCRdb reprocessed the 5' RACE reads with MiXCR, giving one entry per CDR3 protein. The sample consists of hundreds of thousands of distinct CDR3 sequences, less than 7% of them appearing once. The V call is TRBV28, the J call TRBJ2-1, with 9 positions matching TRBD2. The sequenced material came from naive T cells sorted from blood. The clonotype was recovered from a man between 18 and 35 years old in good health. CDR3 DNA sequence: TGTGCCAGCAGGAGAGCGGGAGGCTCGACCGGGCAGTTCTTC. The encoded protein is CASRRAGGSTGQFF.